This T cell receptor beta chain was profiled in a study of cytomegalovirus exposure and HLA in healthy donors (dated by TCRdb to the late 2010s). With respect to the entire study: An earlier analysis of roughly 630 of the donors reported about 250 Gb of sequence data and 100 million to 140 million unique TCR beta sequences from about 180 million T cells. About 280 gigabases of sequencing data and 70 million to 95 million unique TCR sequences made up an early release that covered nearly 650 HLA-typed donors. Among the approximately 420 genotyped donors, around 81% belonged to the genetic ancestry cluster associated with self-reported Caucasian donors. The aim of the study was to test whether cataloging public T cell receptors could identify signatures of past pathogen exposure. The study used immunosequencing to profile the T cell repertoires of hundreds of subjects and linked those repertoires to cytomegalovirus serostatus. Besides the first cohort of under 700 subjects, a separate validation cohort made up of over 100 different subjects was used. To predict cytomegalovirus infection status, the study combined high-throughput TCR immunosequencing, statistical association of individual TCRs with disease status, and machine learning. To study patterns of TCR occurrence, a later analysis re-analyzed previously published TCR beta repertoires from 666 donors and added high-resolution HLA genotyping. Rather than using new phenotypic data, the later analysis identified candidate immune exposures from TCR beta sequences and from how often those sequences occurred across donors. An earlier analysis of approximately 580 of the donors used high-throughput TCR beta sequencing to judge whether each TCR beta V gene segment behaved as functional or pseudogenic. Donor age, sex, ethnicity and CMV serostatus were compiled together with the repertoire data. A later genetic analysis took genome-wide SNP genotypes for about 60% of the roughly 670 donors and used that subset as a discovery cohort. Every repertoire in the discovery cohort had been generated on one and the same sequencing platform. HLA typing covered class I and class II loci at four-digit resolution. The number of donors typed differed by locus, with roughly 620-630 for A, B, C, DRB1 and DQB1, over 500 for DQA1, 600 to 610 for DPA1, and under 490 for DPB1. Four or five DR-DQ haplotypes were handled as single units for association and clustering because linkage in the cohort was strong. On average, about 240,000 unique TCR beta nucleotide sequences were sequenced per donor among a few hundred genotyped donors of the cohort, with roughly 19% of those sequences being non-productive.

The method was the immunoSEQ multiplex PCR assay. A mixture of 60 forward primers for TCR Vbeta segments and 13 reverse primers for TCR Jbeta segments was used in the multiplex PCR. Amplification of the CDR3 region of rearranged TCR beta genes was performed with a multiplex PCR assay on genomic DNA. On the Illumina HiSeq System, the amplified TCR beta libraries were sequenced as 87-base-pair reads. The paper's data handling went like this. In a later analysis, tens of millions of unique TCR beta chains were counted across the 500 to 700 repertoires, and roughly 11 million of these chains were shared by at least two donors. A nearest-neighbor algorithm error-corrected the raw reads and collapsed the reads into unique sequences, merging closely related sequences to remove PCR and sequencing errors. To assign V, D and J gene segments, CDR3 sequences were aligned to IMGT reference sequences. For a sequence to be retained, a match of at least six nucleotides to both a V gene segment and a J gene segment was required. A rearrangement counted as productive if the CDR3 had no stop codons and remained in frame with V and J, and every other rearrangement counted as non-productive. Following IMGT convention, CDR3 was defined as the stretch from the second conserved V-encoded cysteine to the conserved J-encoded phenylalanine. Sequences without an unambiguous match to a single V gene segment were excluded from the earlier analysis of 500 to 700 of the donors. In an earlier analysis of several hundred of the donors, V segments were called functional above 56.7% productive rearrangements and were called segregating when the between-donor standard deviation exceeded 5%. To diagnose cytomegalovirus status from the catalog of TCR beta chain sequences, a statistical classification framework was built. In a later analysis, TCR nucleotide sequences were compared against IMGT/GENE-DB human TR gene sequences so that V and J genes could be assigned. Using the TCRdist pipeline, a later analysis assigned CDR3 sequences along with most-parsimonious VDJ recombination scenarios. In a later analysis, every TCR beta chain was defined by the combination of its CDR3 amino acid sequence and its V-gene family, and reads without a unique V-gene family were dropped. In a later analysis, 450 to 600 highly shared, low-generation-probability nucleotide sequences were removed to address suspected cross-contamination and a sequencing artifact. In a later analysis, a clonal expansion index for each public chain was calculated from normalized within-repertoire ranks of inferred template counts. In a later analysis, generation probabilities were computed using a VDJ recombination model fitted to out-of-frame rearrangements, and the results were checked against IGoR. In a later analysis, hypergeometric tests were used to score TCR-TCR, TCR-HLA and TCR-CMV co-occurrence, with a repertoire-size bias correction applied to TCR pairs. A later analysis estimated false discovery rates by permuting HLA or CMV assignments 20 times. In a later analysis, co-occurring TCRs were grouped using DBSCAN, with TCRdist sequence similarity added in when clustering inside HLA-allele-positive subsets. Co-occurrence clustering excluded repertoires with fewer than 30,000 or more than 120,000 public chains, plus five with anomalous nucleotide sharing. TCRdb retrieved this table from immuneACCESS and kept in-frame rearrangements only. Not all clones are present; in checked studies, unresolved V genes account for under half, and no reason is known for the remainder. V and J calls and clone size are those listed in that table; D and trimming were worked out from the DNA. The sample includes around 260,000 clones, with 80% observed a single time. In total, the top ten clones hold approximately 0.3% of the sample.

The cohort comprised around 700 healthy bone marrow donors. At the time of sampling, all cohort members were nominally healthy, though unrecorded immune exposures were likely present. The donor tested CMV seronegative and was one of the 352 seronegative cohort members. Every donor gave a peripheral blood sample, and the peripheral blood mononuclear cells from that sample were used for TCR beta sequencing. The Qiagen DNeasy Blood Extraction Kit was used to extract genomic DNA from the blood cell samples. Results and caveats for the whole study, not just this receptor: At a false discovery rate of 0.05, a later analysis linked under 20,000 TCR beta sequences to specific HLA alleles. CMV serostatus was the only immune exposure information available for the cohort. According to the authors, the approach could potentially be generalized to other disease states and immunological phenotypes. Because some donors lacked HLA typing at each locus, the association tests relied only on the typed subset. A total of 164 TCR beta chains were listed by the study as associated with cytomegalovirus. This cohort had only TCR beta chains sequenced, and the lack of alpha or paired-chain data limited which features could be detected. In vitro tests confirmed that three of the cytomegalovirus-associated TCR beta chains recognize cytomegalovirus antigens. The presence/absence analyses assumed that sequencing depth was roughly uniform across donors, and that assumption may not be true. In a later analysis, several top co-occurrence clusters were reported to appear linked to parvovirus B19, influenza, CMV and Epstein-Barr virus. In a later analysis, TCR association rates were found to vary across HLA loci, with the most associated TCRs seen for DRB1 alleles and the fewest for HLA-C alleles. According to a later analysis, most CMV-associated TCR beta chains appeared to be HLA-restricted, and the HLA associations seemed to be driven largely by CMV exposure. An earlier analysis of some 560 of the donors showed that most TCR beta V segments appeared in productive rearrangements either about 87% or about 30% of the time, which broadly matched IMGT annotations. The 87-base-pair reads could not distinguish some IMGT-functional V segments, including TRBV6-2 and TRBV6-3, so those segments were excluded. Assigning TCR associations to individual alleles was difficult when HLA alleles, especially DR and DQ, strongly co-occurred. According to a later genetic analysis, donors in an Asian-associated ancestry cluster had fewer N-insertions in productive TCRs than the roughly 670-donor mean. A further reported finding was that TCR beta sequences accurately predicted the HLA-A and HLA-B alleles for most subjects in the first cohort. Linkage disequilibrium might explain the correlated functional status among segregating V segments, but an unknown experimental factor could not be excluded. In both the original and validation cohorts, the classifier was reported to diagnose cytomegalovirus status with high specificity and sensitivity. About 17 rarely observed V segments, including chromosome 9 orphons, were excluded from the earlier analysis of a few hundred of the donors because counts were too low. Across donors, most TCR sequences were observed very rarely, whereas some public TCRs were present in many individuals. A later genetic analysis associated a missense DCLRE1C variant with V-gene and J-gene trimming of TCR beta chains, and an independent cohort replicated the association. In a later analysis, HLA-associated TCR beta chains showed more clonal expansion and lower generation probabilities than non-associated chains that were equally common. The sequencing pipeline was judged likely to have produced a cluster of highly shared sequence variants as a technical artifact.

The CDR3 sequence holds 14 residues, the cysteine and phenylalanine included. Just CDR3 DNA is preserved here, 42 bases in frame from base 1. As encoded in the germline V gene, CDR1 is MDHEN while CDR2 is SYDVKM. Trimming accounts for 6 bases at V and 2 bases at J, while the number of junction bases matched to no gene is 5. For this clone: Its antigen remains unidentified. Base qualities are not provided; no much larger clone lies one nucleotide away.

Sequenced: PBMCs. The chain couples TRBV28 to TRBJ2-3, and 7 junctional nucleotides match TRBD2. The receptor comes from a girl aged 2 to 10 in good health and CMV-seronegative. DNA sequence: TGTGCCAGCAGACCGGGGGGATCCACAGATACGCAGTATTTT. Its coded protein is CASRPGGSTDTQYF.